Given below is one T cell receptor (beta chain) in context. Its specificity is unknown. This CDR3 region has 12 residues. Germline CDR1 and CDR2: SEHNR and FQNEAQ (reference sequence). Trimming took off 5 bases at V and 6 bases at J, with 10 bases between the two ends. TCR alpha and TCR beta cDNA libraries carrying sample barcodes and UMIs came from 5'RACE with constant-segment primers. TCRdb passed the 5' RACE reads through MiXCR, listing each CDR3 protein once. The sample yields some 350,000 distinct CDR3 sequences, roughly 15% seen once. The sample belongs to a study of T-cell memory formation after mild COVID-19. Across the study: TCR clusters were largely donor specific.

Study observations and caveats: The CD4+ clones that contracted clustered mainly within CM and EM, and the CD8+ clones concentrated in EMRA. Clones that got smaller from day 15 to 85 had even CD4/CD8, while clones growing later tipped toward CD4+.

The sequence was obtained from a man younger than 35 who had mild COVID-19 (a few samples of this study predate the infection). Cell type and time point are not known. The chain recombines TRBV7-9 with TRBJ1-2, with D maybe TRBD1 (6 bases). The source material was PBMCs or a T cell subset sorted from them (not recorded which). The CDR3 loop reads CASSQGNHGYTF. CDR3 in DNA: TGTGCCAGCAGCCAGGGGAATCATGGCTACACCTTC.